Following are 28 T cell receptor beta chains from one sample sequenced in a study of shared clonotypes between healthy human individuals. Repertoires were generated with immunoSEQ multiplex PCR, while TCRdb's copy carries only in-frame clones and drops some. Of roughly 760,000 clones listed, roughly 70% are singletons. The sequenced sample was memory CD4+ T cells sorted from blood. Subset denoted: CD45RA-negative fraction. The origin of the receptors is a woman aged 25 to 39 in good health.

Here the CDR3 DNA reads TGTGCCAGCAGCTTAACTGGCGGGAGGGTGGAGCAGTTCTTC. It is translated as CASSLTGGRVEQFF. J is TRBJ2-1 and V is TRBV7-3; 9 positions agree with TRBD2. J gave up 10 bases and V 0 bases, and 4 bases lay outside the gene matches. The CDR3 consists of 14 residues. Germline V gene data show CDR1 as SGHTA and CDR2 as FQGTGA.

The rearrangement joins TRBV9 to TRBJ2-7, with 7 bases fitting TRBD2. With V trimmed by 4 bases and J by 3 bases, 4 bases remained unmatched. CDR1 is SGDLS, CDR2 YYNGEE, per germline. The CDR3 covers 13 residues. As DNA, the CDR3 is TGTGCCAGCAGCCCCCGGACTAGCTACGAGCAGTACTTC. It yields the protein CASSPRTSYEQYF. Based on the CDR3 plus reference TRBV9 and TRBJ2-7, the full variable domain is DSGVTQTPKHLITATGQRVTLRCSPRSGDLSVYWYQQSLDQGLQFLIQYYNGEERAKGNILERFSAQQFPDLHSELNLSSLELGDSALYFCASSPRTSYEQYFGPGTRLTVT.

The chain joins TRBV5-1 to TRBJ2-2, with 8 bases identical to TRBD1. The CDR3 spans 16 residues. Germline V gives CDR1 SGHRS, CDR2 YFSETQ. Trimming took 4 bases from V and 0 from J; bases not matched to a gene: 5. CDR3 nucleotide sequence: TGCGCCAGCAGCGACCAGGGGGCAACGAACACCGGGGAGCTGTTTTTT. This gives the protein CASSDQGATNTGELFF.

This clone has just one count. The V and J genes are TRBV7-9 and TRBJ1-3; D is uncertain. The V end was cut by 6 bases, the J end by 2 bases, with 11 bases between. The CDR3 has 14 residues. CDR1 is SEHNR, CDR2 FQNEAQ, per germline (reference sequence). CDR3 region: CASRSQVTGNTIYF. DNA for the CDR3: TGTGCCAGCAGGTCTCAGGTCACTGGAAACACCATATATTTT.

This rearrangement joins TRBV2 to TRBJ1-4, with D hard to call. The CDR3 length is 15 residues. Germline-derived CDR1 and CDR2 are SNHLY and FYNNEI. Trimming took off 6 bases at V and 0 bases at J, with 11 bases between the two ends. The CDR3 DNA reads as TGTGCCAGCAGAAAGGAACTTGCAACTAATGAAAAACTGTTTTTT. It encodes CASRKELATNEKLFF.

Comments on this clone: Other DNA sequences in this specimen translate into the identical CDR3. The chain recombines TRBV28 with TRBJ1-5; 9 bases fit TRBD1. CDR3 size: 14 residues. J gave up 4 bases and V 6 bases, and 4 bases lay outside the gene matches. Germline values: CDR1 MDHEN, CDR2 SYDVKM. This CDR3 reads CASSSGTGNQPQHF. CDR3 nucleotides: TGTGCCAGCAGCTCCGGGACAGGGAATCAGCCCCAGCATTTT.

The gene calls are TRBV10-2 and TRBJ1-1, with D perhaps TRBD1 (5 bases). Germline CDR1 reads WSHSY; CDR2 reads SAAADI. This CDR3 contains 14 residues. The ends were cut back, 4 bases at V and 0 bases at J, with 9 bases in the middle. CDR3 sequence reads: CASSGAGVNTEAFF. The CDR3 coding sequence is TGCGCCAGCAGTGGTGCGGGGGTGAACACTGAAGCTTTCTTT.

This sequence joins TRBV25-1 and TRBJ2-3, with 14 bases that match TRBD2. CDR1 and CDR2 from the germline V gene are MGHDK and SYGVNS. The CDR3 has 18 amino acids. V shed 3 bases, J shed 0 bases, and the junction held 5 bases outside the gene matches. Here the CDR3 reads CASSDLWTSGGSTDTQYF. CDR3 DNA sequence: TGTGCCAGCAGTGACCTTTGGACTAGCGGGGGGAGCACAGATACGCAGTATTTT.

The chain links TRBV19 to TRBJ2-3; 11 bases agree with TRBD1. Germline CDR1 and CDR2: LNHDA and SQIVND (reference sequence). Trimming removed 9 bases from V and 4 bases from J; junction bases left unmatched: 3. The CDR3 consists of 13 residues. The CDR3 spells CASRTGGSDTQYF. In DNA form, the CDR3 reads TGTGCCAGCCGGACAGGGGGCTCAGATACGCAGTATTTT.

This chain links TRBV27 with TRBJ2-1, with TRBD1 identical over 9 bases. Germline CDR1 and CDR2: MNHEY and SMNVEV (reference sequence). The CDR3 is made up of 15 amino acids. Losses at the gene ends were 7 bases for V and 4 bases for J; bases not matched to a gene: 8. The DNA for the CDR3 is TGTGCCAGCACCAACACAGGGGGCCCTTACAATGAGCAGTTCTTC. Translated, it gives CASTNTGGPYNEQFF.

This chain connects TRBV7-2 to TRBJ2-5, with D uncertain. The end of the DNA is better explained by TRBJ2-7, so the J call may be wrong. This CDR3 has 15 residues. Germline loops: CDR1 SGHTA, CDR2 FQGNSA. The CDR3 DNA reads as TGTGCCAGCAGCTTAAGATCTGGCGACTCGTACGAGCAGTACTTC. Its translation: CASSLRSGDSYEQYF.

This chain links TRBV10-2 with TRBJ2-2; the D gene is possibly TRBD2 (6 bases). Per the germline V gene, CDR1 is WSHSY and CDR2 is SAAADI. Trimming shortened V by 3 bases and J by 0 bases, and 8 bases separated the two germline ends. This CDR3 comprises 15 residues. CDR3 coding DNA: TGCGCCAGCAGTGAAGGGACTCCGAACACCGGGGAGCTGTTTTTT. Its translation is CASSEGTPNTGELFF.

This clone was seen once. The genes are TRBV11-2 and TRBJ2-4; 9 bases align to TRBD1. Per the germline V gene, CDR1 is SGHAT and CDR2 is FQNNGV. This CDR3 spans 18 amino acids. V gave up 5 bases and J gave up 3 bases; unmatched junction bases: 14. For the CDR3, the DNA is TGTGCCAGCAGCCCCGGGACAGGGTTGTTTTGGGGCAAAAACATTCAGTACTTC. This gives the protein CASSPGTGLFWGKNIQYF.

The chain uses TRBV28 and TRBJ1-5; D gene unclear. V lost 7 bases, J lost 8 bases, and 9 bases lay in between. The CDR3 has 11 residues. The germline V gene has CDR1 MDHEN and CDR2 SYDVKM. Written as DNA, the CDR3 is TGTGCCAGCAATTCGGGTGAGCCCCAGCATTTT. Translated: CASNSGEPQHF. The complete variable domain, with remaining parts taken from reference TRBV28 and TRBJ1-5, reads DVKVTQSSRYLVKRTGEKVFLECVQDMDHENMFWYRQDPGLGLRLIYFSYDVKMKEKGDIPEGYSVSREKKERFSLILESASTNQTSMYLCASNSGEPQHFGDGTRLSIL.

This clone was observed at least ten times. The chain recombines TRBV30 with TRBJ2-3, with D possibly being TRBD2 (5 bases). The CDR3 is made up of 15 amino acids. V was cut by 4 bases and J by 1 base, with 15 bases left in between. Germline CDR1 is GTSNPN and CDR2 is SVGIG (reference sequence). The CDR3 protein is CAWTETHGGTDTQYF. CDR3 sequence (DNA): TGTGCCTGGACAGAGACCCACGGGGGCACAGATACGCAGTATTTT.

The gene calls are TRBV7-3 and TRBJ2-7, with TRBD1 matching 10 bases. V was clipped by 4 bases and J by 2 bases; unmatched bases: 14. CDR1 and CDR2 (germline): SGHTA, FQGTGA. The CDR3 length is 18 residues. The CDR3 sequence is CASSYRDRGSQPPYEQYF. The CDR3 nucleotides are TGTGCCAGCAGCTACCGGGACAGGGGCTCCCAGCCGCCCTACGAGCAGTACTTC.

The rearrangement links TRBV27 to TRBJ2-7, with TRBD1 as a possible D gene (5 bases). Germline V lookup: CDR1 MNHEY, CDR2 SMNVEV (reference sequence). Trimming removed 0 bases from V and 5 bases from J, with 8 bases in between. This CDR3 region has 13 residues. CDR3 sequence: CASSLSQGHEQYF. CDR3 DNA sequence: TGTGCCAGCAGTTTATCCCAGGGCCACGAGCAGTACTTC.

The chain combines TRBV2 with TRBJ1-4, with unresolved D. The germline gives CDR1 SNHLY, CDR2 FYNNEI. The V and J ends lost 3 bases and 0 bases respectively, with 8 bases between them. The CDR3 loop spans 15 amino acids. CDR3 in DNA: TGTGCCAGCAGTGAGGGATATGCAACTAATGAAAAACTGTTTTTT. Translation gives CASSEGYATNEKLFF.

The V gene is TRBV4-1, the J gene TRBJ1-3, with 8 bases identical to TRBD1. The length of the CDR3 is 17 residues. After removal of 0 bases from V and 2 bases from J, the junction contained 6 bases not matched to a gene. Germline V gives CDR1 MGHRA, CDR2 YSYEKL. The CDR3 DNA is TGCGCCAGCAGCCAAGATAAAGGCAGGGGGCCTGGAAACACCATATATTTT. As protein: CASSQDKGRGPGNTIYF.

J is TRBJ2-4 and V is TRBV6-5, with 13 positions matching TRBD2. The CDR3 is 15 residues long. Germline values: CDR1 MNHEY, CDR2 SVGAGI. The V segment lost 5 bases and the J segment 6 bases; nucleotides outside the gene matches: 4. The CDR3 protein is CASSPGTSGTNIQYF. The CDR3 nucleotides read TGTGCCAGCAGTCCCGGGACTAGCGGGACAAACATTCAGTACTTC.

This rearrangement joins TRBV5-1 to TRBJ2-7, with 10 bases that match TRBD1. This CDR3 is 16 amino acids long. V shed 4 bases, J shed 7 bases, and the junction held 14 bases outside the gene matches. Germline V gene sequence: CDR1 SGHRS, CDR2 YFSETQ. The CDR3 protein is CASSPDHGTGEGEQYF. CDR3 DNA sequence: TGCGCCAGCAGCCCAGACCACGGGACAGGGGAGGGGGAGCAGTACTTC.

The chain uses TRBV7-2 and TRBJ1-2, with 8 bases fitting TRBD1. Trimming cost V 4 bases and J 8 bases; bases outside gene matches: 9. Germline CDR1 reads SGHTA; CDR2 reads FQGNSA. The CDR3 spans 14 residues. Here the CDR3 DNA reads TGTGCCAGCAGCTCCGGACAGGGCTTTGAGGGCTACACCTTC. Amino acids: CASSSGQGFEGYTF.

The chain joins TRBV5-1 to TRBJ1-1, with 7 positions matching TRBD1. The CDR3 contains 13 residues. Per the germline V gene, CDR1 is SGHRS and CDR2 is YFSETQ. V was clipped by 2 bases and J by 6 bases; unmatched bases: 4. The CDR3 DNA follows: TGCGCCAGCAGCTTCCCAGGGGGTTCTGAAGCTTTCTTT. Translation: CASSFPGGSEAFF.

CDR3 in amino acids: CASGYEQYF. CDR3 bases: TGTGCCAGCGGTTACGAGCAGTACTTC. The V and J genes are TRBV7-2 and TRBJ2-7; D remains ambiguous. The V end lost 8 bases, the J end lost 4 bases, and 3 bases lay between the germline ends. From germline, CDR1 is SGHTA and CDR2 FQGNSA. This CDR3 is built from 9 residues.

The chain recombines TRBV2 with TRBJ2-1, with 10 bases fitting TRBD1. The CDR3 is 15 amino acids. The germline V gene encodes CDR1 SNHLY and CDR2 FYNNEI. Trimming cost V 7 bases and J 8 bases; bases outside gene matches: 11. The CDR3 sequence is CASIKGGTGEDEQFF. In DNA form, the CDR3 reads TGTGCCAGCATCAAAGGGGGGACAGGGGAAGATGAGCAGTTCTTC.

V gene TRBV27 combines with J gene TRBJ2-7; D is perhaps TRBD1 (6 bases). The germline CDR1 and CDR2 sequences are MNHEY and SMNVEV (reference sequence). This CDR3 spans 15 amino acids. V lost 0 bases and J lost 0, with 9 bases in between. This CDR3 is CASSLSGAFSYEQYF. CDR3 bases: TGTGCCAGCAGTTTATCGGGGGCCTTCTCCTACGAGCAGTACTTC.

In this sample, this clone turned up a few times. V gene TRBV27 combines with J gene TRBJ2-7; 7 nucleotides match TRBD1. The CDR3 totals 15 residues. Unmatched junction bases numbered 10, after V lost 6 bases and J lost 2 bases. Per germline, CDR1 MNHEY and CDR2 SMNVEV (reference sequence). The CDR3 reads CASSQTGFLTYEQYF. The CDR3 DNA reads TGTGCCAGCAGCCAGACAGGGTTCCTTACCTACGAGCAGTACTTC.

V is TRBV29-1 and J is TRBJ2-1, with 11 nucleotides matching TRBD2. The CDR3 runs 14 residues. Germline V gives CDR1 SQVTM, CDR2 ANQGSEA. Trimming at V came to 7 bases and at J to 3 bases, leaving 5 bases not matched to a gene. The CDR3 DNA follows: TGCAGCGGTGACACTAGCGGGAGCTACAATGAGCAGTTCTTC. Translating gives CSGDTSGSYNEQFF.